Sequencing of this T cell receptor (beta chain) was carried out in a study of cytomegalovirus exposure and HLA in healthy donors. Overall study results and limits: Three chains tied to CMV proved CMV antigen-specific in vitro. The TCR clusters that emerged in the first cohort tended, a later analysis found, to co-occur in the 120 or so validation repertoires. Reported performance of the classifier showed diagnosis of cytomegalovirus status with high specificity and sensitivity.

About this clone itself: What it binds is not known.

This CDR3 contains 15 residues. CDR1 SGHDT and CDR2 YYEEEE come from the germline V gene. J lost 5 bases, V lost 6 bases, and 8 bases had no gene match. Produced via immunoSEQ multiplex PCR; TCRdb's table is partial and in-frame only. The table lists 250,000 or so clones, 80% to 90% of them singletons. Material for sequencing was PBMCs. The chain combines TRBV5-6 with TRBJ1-1, with 12 positions matching TRBD1. This TCR was sampled from a man younger than 30 in good health and CMV-seronegative. The CDR3 spells CASIGTGGSGTEAFF. In DNA, the CDR3 is TGTGCCAGCATAGGGACAGGGGGCTCAGGGACTGAAGCTTTCTTT.